The 22 T cell receptor beta chains below come from one sample, sequenced in a study of T cell clonality in common variable immunodeficiency. Study results and limitations: In common variable immunodeficiency, TCR beta chains reportedly carried fewer deletions and N-nucleotide insertions.

Profiling relied on immunoSEQ multiplex PCR, and the TCRdb table lists in-frame clones only, not all of them. The sample holds approximately 14,000 clones, and no clone turns up only once. These receptors lack a known antigen. The sequenced sample was peripheral blood mononuclear cells. Every receptor here comes from a human donor with common variable immunodeficiency.

A remark on this clone: The CDR3 is cut off 3 residues early in the read; its end comes from the germline J gene. V usage is TRBV19 and J usage is TRBJ1-1; perhaps TRBD1 as D (5 bases). Deletions cut 3 bases from V and 2 bases from J, with 7 bases between. CDR1 is LNHDA and CDR2 is SQIVND in the germline V gene (reference sequence). The CDR3 loop spans 13 amino acids. Partial CDR3 DNA: TGTGCCAGTAGTATCAGGGAAAACACTGAA. Translating gives CASSIRENTE. The full CDR3 protein reads CASSIRENTEAFF.

With regard to this clone: The sequenced fragment ends 3 residues before the CDR3 boundary, so the rest is inferred from the germline J gene. The chain joins TRBV10-3 to TRBJ2-5, with D maybe TRBD1 (6 bases). The CDR3 runs 12 residues. Trimming removed 3 bases at V and 5 bases at J, with 7 bases between. The germline CDR1 and CDR2 sequences are ENHRY and SYGVKD. The CDR3 sequence is CAISDQGETQYF. The CDR3 bases that were read are TGTGCCATCAGTGATCAGGGGGAGACC.

This clone is labeled medium-sized. At one end the junction does not follow the germline gene, possibly because of a read error. The read finishes 3 residues shy of the CDR3 end, and the germline J gene is used to complete it. This chain joins TRBV20-1 and TRBJ1-4; possibly TRBD1 for D (6 bases). This CDR3 spans 14 amino acids. CDR1 is DFQATT, CDR2 SNEGSKA, per germline (reference sequence). CDR3 DNA (partial): TGCAGTGCTCCTCCGGGGACAACGAATGAAAAA. Protein: CSAPPGTTNEK. The entire CDR3 reads CSAPPGTTNEKLFF.

Ten or more counts support this clone. The read halts 3 residues ahead of the CDR3 end, with the missing end drawn from the germline J gene. The chain employs TRBV19 and TRBJ2-1; 9 bases match TRBD1. The CDR3 is 16 residues long. V lost 6 bases to trimming and J lost 8 bases; unmatched junction nucleotides: 14. The germline gives CDR1 LNHDA, CDR2 SQIVND (reference sequence). The CDR3 sequence is CASSPRTGQGFDEQFF. The CDR3 bases that were read are TGTGCCAGTAGCCCACGAACTGGACAGGGGTTTGATGAG.

This clone appeared a few times. Read coverage stops 3 residues before the CDR3 terminus; the germline J gene supplies the remainder. This rearrangement joins TRBV18 to TRBJ2-3; 12 bases line up with TRBD2. The J segment lost 8 bases and the V segment lost 3 bases, leaving 9 bases of the junction unmatched. In germline, CDR1 is KGHSH, CDR2 LQKENI. The length of the CDR3 is 16 residues. CDR3 DNA (partial): TGTGCCAGCTCACCTGAGGCTAGCGGGGGGGCCGGTACG. This codes for CASSPEASGGAGT. The complete CDR3 reads CASSPEASGGAGTQYF.

Of note for this clone: The read finishes 3 residues shy of the CDR3 end, and the germline J gene is used to complete it. This rearrangement joins TRBV7-3 to TRBJ2-5; 10 bases agree with TRBD2. The CDR3 is made up of 15 amino acids. CDR1 is SGHTA and CDR2 is FQGTGA in the germline V gene. The junction had 8 bases not matched to a gene; V was cut back by 5 bases and J by 5 bases. Incomplete CDR3 DNA: TGTGCCAGCAGCAAACTAGCGGGGCCCCGGGAGACC. Translating gives CASSKLAGPRET. The entire CDR3 is CASSKLAGPRETQYF.

This clone was detected a few times. Read data end 3 residues before the CDR3 end; the end is taken from the germline J gene. This chain uses TRBV7-9 with TRBJ2-5; 8 positions match TRBD2. Germline CDR1 reads SEHNR; CDR2 reads FQNEAQ (reference sequence). The CDR3 is 15 amino acids. V lost 5 bases, J lost 4 bases, and 9 bases stayed unmatched. CDR3 DNA (partial): TGTGCCAGCAGCCTGTACCGGGGGGGGAGAGAGACC. As protein: CASSLYRGGRET. The entire CDR3 is CASSLYRGGRETQYF.

Concerning this clone: The read ends 3 residues before the CDR3 terminus; that terminus is restored from the germline J gene. The chain carries TRBV20-1 and TRBJ2-7; TRBD2 aligns across 10 bases. Per the germline V gene, CDR1 is DFQATT and CDR2 is SNEGSKA (reference sequence). This CDR3 comprises 15 residues. The junction had 10 bases not matched to a gene; V was cut back by 5 bases and J by 3 bases. The CDR3 is CSAQGHGTSVYEQYF. CDR3 DNA, as far as it was read: TGCAGTGCTCAAGGCCACGGGACTAGCGTCTACGAG.

This clone was counted a few times. Coverage ceases 3 residues before the CDR3 finishes, and the germline J gene fills in the end. V is TRBV5-1 and J is TRBJ2-3; D might be TRBD2 (5 bases). With 0 bases removed from V and 4 bases from J, the gap between germline ends came to 15 bases. CDR1 and CDR2 from the germline V gene are SGHRS and YFSETQ. The length of the CDR3 is 16 residues. The chain's CDR3 is CASSLDGGRVPDTQYF. Partial CDR3 DNA: TGCGCCAGCAGCTTGGATGGCGGGCGCGTCCCAGATACG.

Concerning this clone itself: The read comes to an end 3 residues before the CDR3 does, leaving the germline J gene to fill in the end. This chain connects TRBV19 to TRBJ2-3, with a tentative D call TRBD1 (5 bases). CDR1 is LNHDA and CDR2 is SQIVND in the germline V gene (reference sequence). This CDR3 is 15 amino acids long. Deletions cut 10 bases from V and 2 bases from J, with 19 bases between. The CDR3 DNA, read in part, is TGTGCCACAAGGGGCGCAGGGCTTGCCACAGATACG. It yields the protein CATRGAGLATDT. The complete CDR3 sequence is CATRGAGLATDTQYF.

About this clone itself: Read coverage stops 3 residues before the CDR3 terminus; the germline J gene supplies the remainder. The chain is built from TRBV6-2 or TRBV6-3 and TRBJ2-1, with 12 bases aligning to TRBD1. The junction had 7 bases not matched to a gene; V was cut back by 9 bases and J by 7 bases. The CDR3 sequence is 14 residues long. Germline V gene lookup returns CDR1 MNHEY and CDR2 SVGEGT. The CDR3 bases that were read are TGTGCCAGTACCGGGACAGGGGGCGTGAATGAG. Translation gives CASTGTGGVNE. The full CDR3 protein reads CASTGTGGVNEQFF.

About this clone: From the germline J gene comes the end of the CDR3, since the read stops 3 residues before it. The rearrangement joins TRBV18 to TRBJ1-2; D might be TRBD1 (5 bases). This CDR3 has 14 residues. Per the germline V gene, CDR1 is KGHSH and CDR2 is LQKENI. V lost 2 bases and J 0 bases, leaving 7 bases between the germline ends. CDR3 sequence reads: CASSPSRANYGYTF. Partial CDR3 DNA: TGTGCCAGCTCACCAAGCAGGGCTAACTATGGC.

To note about this clone: The CDR3 end is not reached by the read, which stops 3 residues before it; the germline J gene fills it in. V usage is TRBV6-1 and J usage is TRBJ2-7; D might be TRBD1 or TRBD2, each matching 5 bases. The germline V and J ends were trimmed by 3 bases and 2 bases, with 17 bases remaining between them. This CDR3 is built from 16 residues. Germline CDR1 is MNHNS and CDR2 is SASEGT. The CDR3 DNA, read in part, is TGTGCCAGCAGTGATCAACGGAGCGAGGGGACCTACGAG. Its protein product is CASSDQRSEGTYE. The CDR3 in its entirety is CASSDQRSEGTYEQYF.

This clone appeared many times. The read falls 3 residues short of the CDR3 end, and the missing part is taken from the germline J gene. The chain carries TRBV18 and TRBJ2-3, with TRBD2 as a possible D gene (5 bases). The CDR3 has 14 amino acids. The germline V gene encodes CDR1 KGHSH and CDR2 LQKENI. CDR3 bases read: TGTGCCAGCTCACCACAAGAACACTCCGGGGCG. Protein sequence: CASSPQEHSGA. The whole CDR3 sequence is CASSPQEHSGAQYF.

This clone came up a few times. A much bigger clone sits one base away, suggesting this may be a read error. The read terminates 3 residues before the CDR3 end, so the remaining end is supplied by the germline J gene. The rearrangement links TRBV5-1 to TRBJ1-3, with D possibly TRBD1 on 5 matching bases. The V and J ends lost 0 bases and 2 bases respectively, with 15 bases between them. Germline V gene sequence: CDR1 SGHRS, CDR2 YFSETQ. CDR3 length: 17 residues. The sequenced part of the CDR3 DNA is TGCGCCAGCAGCTTGGGGGGCAGCTCGAGCGCTGGAAACACC. This gives the protein CASSLGGSSSAGNT. The full CDR3 protein is CASSLGGSSSAGNTIYF.

In regard to this clone: The read ends 3 residues early relative to the CDR3; the germline J gene fills the gap. The chain carries TRBV7-9 and TRBJ1-2, with D maybe TRBD1 (5 bases). Trimming shortened V by 7 bases and J by 4 bases, and 16 bases separated the two germline ends. The CDR3 runs 14 residues. Germline assignment: CDR1 SEHNR and CDR2 FQNEAQ (reference sequence). The DNA read from the CDR3 is TGTGCCAGCACCCTAACTGGGGGGGTCTATGGC. Residues: CASTLTGGVYG. The complete CDR3 sequence is CASTLTGGVYGYTF.

Partial CDR3 DNA: TGTGCCAGCAGCCTACAGGGGAAGTCTGGAAACACC. This translates into CASSLQGKSGNT. The CDR3 in its entirety is CASSLQGKSGNTIYF. The V call is TRBV2, the J call TRBJ1-3, with TRBD1 matching 7 bases. The read halts 3 residues ahead of the CDR3 end, with the missing end drawn from the germline J gene. The ends lost 6 bases at V and 1 base at J; junction bases unmatched: 6. The CDR3 spans 15 residues. Germline V gene data show CDR1 as SNHLY and CDR2 as FYNNEI.

This clone has only a few counts. The CDR3 bases that were read are TGCAGTGCTGTATCGGGGTTGCGGGCCTCCTACGAG. Protein sequence: CSAVSGLRASYE. The CDR3, in full, reads CSAVSGLRASYEQYF. V gene TRBV20-1 combines with J gene TRBJ2-7; TRBD2 is a possible D gene (5 bases). The missing CDR3 end, 3 residues past where the read stops, is filled in from the germline J gene. There are 15 residues in the CDR3. V was cut by 5 bases and J by 0 bases, with 17 bases left in between. The V gene's germline CDR1 is DFQATT and CDR2 SNEGSKA (reference sequence).

This clone was recorded a few times. The read stops 3 residues short of the end of the CDR3; the missing end is completed from the germline J gene. Other DNA sequences within the sample encode an identical CDR3. This chain links TRBV7-2 with TRBJ2-7, with 7 bases that match TRBD1. Germline V gene sequence: CDR1 SGHTA, CDR2 FQGNSA. V gave up 1 base and J gave up 4 bases; unmatched junction bases: 1. The CDR3 runs 13 residues. The covered CDR3 bases are TGTGCCAGCAGCTTAGGGGGACAGTACGAG. This codes for CASSLGGQYE. The CDR3, in full, reads CASSLGGQYEQYF.

The CDR3 sequence is CASSHKLAGGYEQYF. The sequenced CDR3 bases are TGCGCCAGCAGTCACAAACTAGCGGGAGGCTACGAG. The chain uses TRBV23-1 and TRBJ2-7; TRBD2 agrees at 12 bases. The read ends 3 residues shy of where the CDR3 ends; the end is completed using the germline J gene. TRBV23-1 is treated as an ORF (open reading frame) with a function not yet certain. The CDR3 sequence is 15 residues long. The V segment lost 3 bases and the J segment 3 bases; nucleotides outside the gene matches: 3.

About this clone: The CDR3 end is not reached by the read, which stops 3 residues before it; the germline J gene fills it in. This chain connects TRBV19 to TRBJ2-5; 12 nucleotides agree with TRBD2. The CDR3 totals 16 residues. The germline CDR1 and CDR2 sequences are LNHDA and SQIVND (reference sequence). Germline trimming cut 5 bases from V and 5 bases from J; bases unmatched to any gene: 9. The CDR3 protein is CASSSLAGGPKETQYF. The CDR3 bases that were read are TGTGCCAGTAGTTCTCTAGCGGGGGGGCCGAAGGAGACC.

This clone has ten or more counts. The read terminates 3 residues ahead of where the CDR3 ends, so the germline J gene completes it. V usage is TRBV5-4 and J usage is TRBJ2-3, with 9 bases identical to TRBD2. The CDR3 totals 16 residues. V lost 5 bases to trimming and J lost 4 bases; unmatched junction nucleotides: 11. Looked up from germline, CDR1 is SGHNT and CDR2 is YYREEE (reference sequence). This chain's CDR3 is CASSMGKAGGSDTQYF. CDR3 bases read: TGTGCCAGCAGTATGGGAAAGGCGGGGGGGTCAGATACG.